This T cell receptor (beta chain) is drawn from a study of T cells in Graves' hyperthyroidism and ophthalmopathy. This clonotype was observed many times. Among ophthalmopathy patients, the Clinical Activity Score reached at least 3, the NOSPECS grade reached at least 4, and duration remained under 3 months. Uncontrolled infections, other autoimmune diseases, pregnancy or lactation led to exclusion of patients. The PBMCs were sourced from fresh peripheral blood (around 9.9 ml). Germline V gene sequence: CDR1 DFQATT, CDR2 SNEGSKA (reference sequence). V dropped 4 bases and J dropped 4 bases, with 8 bases sitting between them. The CDR3 is made up of 11 amino acids. Amplified regions were TCR beta CDR3 sequences from RNA transcripts. HTBI primers drove first-round RT-PCR of the TCR CDR3. Using its own MiXCR run on the multiplex PCR reads, TCRdb lists one record per CDR3 protein. The table lists fewer than 700,000 distinct CDR3 sequences, under 20% of them singletons.

The sequencing sample was made of blood. The chain employs TRBV20-1 and TRBJ2-7; D is unclear. The receptor's source is a woman between 18 and 29 years old with Graves' ophthalmopathy. The CDR3 DNA reads as TGCAGTGCTATAACTGAGTACGAGCAGTACTTC. Amino acid sequence: CSAITEYEQYF.